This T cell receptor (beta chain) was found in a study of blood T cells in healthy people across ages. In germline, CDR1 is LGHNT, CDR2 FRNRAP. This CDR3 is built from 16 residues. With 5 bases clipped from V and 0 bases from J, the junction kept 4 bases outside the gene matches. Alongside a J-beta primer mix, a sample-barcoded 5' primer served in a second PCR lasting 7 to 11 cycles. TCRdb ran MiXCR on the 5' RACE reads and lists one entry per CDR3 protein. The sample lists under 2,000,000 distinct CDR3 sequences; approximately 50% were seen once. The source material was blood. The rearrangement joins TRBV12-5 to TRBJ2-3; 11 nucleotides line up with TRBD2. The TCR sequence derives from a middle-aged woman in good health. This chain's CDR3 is CASGTGTSGSTDTQYF. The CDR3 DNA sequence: TGTGCTAGTGGTACCGGGACTAGCGGTAGCACAGATACGCAGTATTTT.